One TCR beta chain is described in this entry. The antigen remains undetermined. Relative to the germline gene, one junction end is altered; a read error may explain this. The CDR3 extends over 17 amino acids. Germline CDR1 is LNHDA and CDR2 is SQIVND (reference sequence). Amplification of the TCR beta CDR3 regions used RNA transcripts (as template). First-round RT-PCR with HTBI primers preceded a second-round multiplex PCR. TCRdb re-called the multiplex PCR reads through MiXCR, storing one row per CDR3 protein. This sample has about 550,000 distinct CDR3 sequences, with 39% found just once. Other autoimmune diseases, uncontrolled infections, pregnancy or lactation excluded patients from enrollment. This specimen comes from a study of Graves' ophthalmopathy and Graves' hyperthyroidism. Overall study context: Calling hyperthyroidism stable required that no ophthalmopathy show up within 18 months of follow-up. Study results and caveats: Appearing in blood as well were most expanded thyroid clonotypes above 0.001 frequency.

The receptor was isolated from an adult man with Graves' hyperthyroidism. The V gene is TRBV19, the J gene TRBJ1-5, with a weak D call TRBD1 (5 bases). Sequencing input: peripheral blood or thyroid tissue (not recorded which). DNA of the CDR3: TGTGCCAGTAGTATACTTGGGGGGATCCAGTCAATCAGCCCCGAGGATTTT. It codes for CASSILGGIQSISPEDF.